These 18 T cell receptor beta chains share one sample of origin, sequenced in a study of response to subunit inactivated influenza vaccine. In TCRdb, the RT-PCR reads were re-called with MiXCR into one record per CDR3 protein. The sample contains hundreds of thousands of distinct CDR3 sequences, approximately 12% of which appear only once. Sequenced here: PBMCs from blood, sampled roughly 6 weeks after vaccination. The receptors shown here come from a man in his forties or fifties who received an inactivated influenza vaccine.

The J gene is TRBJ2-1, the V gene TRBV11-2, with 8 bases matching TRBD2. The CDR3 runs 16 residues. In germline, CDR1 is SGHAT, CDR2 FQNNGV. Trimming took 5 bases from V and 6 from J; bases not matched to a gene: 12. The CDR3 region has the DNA TGTGCCAGCAGCATCCGGACTAGCTGGGGCCTCAATGAGCAGTTCTTC. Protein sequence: CASSIRTSWGLNEQFF.

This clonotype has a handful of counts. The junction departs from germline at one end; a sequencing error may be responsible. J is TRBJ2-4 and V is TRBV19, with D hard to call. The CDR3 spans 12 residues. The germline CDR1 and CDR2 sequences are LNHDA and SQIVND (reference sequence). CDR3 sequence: CASSALGSPHHF. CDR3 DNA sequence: TGTGCCAGTAGTGCCCTTGGCAGCCCTCACCACTTC.

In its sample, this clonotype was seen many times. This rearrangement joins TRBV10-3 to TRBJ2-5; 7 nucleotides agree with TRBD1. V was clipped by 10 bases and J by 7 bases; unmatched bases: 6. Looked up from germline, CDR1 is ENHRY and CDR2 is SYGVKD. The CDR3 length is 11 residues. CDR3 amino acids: CATGTGVTQYF. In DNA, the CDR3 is TGTGCCACCGGTACAGGGGTGACCCAGTACTTC.

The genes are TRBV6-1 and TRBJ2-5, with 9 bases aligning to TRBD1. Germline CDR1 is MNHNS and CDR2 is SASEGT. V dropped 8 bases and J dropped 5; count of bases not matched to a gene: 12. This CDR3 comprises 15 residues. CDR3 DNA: TGTGCCAGCGCTCGGGGACAGGGCTTCATGGAGACCCAGTACTTC. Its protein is CASARGQGFMETQYF.

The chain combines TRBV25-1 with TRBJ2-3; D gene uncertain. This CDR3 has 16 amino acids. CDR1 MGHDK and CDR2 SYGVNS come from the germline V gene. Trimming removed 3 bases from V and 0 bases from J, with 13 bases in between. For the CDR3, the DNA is TGTGCCAGCAGTGAGTATGGACCATCTAGCACAGATACGCAGTATTTT. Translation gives CASSEYGPSSTDTQYF.

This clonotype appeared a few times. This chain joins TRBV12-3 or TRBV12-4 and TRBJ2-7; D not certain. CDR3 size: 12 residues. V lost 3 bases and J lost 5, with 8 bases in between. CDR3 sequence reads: CASSLTFHEQYF. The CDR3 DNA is TGTGCCAGCAGTTTGACATTCCACGAGCAGTACTTC.

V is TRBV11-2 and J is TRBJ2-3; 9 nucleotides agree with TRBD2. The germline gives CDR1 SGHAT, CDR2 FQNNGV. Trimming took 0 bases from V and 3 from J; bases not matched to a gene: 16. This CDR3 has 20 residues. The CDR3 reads CASSLDGLYMGGGATDTQYF. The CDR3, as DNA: TGTGCCAGCAGCTTAGATGGGTTGTATATGGGCGGGGGGGCGACAGATACGCAGTATTTT.

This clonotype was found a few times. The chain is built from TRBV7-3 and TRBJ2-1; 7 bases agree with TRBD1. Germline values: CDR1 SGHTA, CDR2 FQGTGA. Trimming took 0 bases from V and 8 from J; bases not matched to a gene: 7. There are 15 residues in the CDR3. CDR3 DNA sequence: TGTGCCAGCAGCTTAACGGGACAGTCTACCGATGAGCAGTTCTTC. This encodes CASSLTGQSTDEQFF. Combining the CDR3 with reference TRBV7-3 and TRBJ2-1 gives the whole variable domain GAGVSQTPSNKVTEKGKYVELRCDPISGHTALYWYRQSLGQGPEFLIYFQGTGAADDSGLPNDRFFAVRPEGSVSTLKIQRTERGDSAVYLCASSLTGQSTDEQFFGPGTRLTVL.

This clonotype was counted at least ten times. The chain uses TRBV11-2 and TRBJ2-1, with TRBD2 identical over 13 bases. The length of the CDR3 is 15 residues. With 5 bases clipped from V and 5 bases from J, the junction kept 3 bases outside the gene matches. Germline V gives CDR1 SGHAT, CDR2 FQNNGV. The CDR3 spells CASSPLAGGHNEQFF. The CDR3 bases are TGTGCCAGCAGCCCACTAGCGGGGGGGCACAATGAGCAGTTCTTC.

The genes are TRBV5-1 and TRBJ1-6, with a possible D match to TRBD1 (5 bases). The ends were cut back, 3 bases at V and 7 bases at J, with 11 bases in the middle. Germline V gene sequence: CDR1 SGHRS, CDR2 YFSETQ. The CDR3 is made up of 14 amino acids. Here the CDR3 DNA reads TGCGCCAGCAGCTGGGACTTCGGGAATTCACCCCTCCACTTT. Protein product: CASSWDFGNSPLHF.

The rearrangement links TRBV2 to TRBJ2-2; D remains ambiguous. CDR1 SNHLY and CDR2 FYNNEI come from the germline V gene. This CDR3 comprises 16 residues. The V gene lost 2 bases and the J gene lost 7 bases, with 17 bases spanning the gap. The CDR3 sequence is CASSEWQLGMGGELFF. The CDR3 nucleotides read TGTGCCAGCAGTGAATGGCAGCTAGGGATGGGCGGGGAGCTGTTTTTT.

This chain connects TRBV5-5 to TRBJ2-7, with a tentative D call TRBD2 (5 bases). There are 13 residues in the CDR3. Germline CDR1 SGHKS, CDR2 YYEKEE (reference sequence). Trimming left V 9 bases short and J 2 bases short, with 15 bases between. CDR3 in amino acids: CAIGRGLTYEQYF. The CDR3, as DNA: TGTGCCATCGGCCGCGGGCTCACCTACGAGCAGTACTTC.

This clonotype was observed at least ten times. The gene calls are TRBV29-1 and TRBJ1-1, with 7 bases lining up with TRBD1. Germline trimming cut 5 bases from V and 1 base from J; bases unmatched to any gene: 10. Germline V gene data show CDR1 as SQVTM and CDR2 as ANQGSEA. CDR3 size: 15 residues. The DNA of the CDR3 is TGCAGCGTTCAATACAGGGGACATAAGAACACTGAAGCTTTCTTT. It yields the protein CSVQYRGHKNTEAFF.

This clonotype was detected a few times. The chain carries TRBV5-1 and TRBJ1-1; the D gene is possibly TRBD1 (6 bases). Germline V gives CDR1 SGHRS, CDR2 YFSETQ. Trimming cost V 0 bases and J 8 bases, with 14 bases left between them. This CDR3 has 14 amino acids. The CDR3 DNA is TGCGCCAGCAGCTTGGAACAGGGCCATTCGGAAGCTTTCTTT. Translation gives CASSLEQGHSEAFF.

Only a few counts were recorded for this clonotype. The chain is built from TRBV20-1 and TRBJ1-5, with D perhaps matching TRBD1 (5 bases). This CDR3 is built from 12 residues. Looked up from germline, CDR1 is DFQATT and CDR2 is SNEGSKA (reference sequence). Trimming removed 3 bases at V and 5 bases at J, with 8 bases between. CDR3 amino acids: CSASGAYQPQHF. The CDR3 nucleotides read TGCAGTGCTAGCGGGGCTTATCAGCCCCAGCATTTT.

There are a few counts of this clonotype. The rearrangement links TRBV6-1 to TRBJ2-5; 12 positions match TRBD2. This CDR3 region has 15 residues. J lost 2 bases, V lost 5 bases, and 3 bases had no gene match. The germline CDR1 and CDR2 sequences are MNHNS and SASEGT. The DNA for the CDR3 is TGTGCCAGCAGTCGGACTAGCGGGGAACAAGAGACCCAGTACTTC. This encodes CASSRTSGEQETQYF.

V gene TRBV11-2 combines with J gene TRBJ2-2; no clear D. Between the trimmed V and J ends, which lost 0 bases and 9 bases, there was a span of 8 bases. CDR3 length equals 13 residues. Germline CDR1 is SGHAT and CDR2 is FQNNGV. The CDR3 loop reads CASSLDPERELFF. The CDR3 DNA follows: TGTGCCAGCAGCTTAGATCCGGAGCGGGAGCTGTTTTTT.

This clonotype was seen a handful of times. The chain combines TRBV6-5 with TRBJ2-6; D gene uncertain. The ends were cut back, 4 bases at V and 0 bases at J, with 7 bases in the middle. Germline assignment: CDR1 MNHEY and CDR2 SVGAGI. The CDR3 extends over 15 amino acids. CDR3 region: CASSSTFSGANVLTF. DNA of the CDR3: TGTGCCAGCAGTTCGACGTTCTCTGGGGCCAACGTCCTGACTTTC.